This TCR beta chain was sequenced for a study of CD8+ T cells in alopecia areata. The CDR3 runs 11 residues. Germline CDR1 reads SQVTM; CDR2 reads ANQGSEA. The authors extracted RNA and reverse transcribed it into cDNA as the sequencing template. The protocol was immunoSEQ multiplex PCR, while the TCRdb copy is restricted to in-frame clones and leaves out a portion. This repertoire shows about 210,000 clones, about 64% found once; its top ten account for around 3.9%. Of note for this clone: The junction departs from the called germline gene at one end, perhaps through a read error.

Treatment denoted: oral pan-JAK inhibitor, 5-10 mg twice daily. It was from alopecia areata patients that lesional scalp punch biopsies and peripheral blood were collected. Sequencing used CD4+ T cells sorted from blood, obtained at week 4, from a patient treated with tofacitinib. The receptor was isolated from a human donor with alopecia areata. This sequence joins TRBV29-1 and TRBJ1-2, with TRBD1 as a possible D gene (5 bases). The CDR3 spells CSVEAGYVYTF. For the CDR3, the DNA is TGCAGCGTTGAAGCAGGGTATGTCTACACCTTC.